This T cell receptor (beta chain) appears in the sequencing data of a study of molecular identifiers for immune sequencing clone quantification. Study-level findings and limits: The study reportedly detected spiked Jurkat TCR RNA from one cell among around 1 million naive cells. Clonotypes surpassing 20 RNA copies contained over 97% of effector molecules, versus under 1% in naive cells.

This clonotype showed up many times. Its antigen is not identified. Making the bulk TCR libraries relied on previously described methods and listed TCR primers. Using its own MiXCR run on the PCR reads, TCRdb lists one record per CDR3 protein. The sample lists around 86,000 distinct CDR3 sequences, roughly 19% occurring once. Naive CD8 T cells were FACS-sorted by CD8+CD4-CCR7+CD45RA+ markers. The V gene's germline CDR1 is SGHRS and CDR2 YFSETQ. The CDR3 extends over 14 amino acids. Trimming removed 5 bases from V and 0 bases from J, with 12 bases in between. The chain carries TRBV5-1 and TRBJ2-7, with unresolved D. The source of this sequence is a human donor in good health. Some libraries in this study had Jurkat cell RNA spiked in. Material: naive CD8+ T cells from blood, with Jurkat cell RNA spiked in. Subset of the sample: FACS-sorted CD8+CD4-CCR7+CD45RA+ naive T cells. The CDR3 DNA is TGCGCCAGCAGTTGGACGGTTTCCTCCTACGAGCAGTACTTC. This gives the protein CASSWTVSSYEQYF.